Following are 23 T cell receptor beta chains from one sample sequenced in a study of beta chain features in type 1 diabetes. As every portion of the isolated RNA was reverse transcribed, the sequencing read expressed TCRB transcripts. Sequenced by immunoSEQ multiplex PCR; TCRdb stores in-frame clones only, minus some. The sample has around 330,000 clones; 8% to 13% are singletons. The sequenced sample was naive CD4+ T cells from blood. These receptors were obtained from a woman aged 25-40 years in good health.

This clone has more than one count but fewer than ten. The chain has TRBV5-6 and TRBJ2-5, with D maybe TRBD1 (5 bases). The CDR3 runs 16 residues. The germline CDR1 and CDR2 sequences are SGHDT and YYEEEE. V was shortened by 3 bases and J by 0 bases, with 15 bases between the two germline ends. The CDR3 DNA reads TGTGCCAGCAGCTGGCAGGGCCCCCAGAACCAAGAGACCCAGTACTTC. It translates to CASSWQGPQNQETQYF.

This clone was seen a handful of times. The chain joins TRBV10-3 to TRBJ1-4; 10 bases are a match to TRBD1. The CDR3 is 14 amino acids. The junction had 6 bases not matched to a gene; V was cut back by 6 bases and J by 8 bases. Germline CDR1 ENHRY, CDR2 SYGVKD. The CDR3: CAIRNGTGDEKLFF. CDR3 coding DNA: TGTGCCATCAGAAACGGGACAGGGGACGAAAAACTGTTTTTT.

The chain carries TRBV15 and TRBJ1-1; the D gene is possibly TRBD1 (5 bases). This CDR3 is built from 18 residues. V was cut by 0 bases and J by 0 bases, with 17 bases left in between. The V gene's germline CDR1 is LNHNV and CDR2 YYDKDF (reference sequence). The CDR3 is CATSRDKGWQGMNTEAFF. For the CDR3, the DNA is TGTGCCACCAGCAGAGATAAGGGCTGGCAGGGAATGAACACTGAAGCTTTCTTT.

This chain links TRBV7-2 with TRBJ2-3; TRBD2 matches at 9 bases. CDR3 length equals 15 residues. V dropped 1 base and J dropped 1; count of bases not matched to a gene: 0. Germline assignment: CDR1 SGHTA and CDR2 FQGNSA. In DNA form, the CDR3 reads TGTGCCAGCAGCTTAGTAGCGGGAGGCACAGATACGCAGTATTTT. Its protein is CASSLVAGGTDTQYF.

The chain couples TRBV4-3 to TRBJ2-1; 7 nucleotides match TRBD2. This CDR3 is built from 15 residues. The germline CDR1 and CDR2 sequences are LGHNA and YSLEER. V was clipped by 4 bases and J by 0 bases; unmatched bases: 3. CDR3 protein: CASSPRLASYNEQFF. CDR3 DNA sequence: TGCGCCAGCAGCCCAAGACTAGCCTCCTACAATGAGCAGTTCTTC.

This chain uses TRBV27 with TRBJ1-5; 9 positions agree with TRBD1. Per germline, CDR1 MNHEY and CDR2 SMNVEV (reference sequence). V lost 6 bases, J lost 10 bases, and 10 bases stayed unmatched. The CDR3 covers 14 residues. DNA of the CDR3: TGTGCCAGCAGCCAATATGGGGACAGGGATCCCCAGCATTTT. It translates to CASSQYGDRDPQHF.

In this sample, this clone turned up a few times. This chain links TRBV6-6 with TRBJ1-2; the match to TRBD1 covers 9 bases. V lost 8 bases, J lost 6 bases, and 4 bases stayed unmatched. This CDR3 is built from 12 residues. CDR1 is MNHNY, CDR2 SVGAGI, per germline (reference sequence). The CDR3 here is CASGDRGNGYTF. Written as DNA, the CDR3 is TGTGCCAGCGGCGACAGGGGGAATGGCTACACCTTC.

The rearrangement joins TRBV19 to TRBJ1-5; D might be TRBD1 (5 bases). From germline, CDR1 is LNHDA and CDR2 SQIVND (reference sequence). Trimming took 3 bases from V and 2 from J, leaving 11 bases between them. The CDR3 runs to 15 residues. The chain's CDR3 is CASSMGRDGNQPQHF. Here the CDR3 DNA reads TGTGCCAGTAGTATGGGCAGGGATGGCAATCAGCCCCAGCATTTT.

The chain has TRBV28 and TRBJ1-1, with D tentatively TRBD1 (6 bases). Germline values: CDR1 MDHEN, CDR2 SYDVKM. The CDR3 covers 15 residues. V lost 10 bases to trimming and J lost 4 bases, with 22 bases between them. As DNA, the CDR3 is TGTGCCATTCGACAGGATGGGACCTCGGCCACTGAAGCTTTCTTT. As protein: CAIRQDGTSATEAFF.

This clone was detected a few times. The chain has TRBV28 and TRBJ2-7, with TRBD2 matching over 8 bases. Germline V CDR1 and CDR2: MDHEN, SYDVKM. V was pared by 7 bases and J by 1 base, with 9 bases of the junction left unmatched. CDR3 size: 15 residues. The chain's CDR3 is CASTTGLAPSYEQYF. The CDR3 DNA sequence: TGTGCCAGCACCACCGGACTAGCTCCATCCTACGAGCAGTACTTC.

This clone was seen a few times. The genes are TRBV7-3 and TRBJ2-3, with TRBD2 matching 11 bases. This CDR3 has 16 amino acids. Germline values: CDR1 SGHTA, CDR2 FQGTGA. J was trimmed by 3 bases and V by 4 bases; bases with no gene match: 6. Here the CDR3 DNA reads TGTGCCAGCAGCTCCACTATAGCGGGAGGGACAGATACGCAGTATTTT. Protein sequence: CASSSTIAGGTDTQYF.

CDR3 sequence reads: CASSVAPSGSSYEQYF. In nucleotides, the CDR3 is TGTGCCAGCAGCGTAGCGCCTAGCGGGAGTAGCTACGAGCAGTACTTC. This chain joins TRBV9 and TRBJ2-7; 10 bases map to TRBD2. J gave up 3 bases and V 0 bases, and 6 bases lay outside the gene matches. The CDR3 sequence is 16 residues long. Germline lookup yields CDR1 SGDLS and CDR2 YYNGEE.

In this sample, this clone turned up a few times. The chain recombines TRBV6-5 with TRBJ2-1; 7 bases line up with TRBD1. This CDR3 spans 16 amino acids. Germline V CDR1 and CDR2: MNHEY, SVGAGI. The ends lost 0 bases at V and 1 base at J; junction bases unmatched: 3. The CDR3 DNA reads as TGTGCCAGCAGTTACTCCTCAGGGGGATCCTACAATGAGCAGTTCTTC. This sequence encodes CASSYSSGGSYNEQFF.

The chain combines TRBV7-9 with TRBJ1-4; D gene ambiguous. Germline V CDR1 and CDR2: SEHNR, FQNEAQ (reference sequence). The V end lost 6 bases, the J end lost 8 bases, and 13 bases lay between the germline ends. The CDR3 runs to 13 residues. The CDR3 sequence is CASSPLPREKLFF. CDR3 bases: TGTGCCAGCAGTCCATTACCGAGGGAAAAACTGTTTTTT. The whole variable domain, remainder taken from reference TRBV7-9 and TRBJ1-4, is DTGVSQNPRHKITKRGQNVTFRCDPISEHNRLYWYRQTLGQGPEFLTYFQNEAQLEKSRLLSDRFSAERPKGSFSTLEIQRTEQGDSAMYLCASSPLPREKLFFGSGTQLSVL.

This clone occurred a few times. The CDR3 nucleotides read TGTGCCAGCAGTGTACGCCAGATCGCGAACACCGGGGAGCTGTTTTTT. Amino acids: CASSVRQIANTGELFF. The V gene is TRBV2, the J gene TRBJ2-2; D is unresolved. The germline V gene encodes CDR1 SNHLY and CDR2 FYNNEI. The V and J ends lost 4 bases and 0 bases respectively, with 12 bases between them. The CDR3 has 16 residues.

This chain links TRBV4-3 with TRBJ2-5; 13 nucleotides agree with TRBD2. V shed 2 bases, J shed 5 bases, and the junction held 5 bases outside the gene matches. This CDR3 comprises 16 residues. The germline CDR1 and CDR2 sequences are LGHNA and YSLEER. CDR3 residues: CASSQQLAGGPETQYF. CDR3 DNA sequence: TGCGCCAGCAGCCAACAACTAGCGGGAGGGCCTGAGACCCAGTACTTC.

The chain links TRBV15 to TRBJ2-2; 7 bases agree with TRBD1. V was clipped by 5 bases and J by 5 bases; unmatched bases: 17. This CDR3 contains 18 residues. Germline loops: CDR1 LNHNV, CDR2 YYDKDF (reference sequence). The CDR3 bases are TGTGCCACCAGCGCGGCTTGGGTCCGACAGGGTGGGACCGGGGAGCTGTTTTTT. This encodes CATSAAWVRQGGTGELFF.

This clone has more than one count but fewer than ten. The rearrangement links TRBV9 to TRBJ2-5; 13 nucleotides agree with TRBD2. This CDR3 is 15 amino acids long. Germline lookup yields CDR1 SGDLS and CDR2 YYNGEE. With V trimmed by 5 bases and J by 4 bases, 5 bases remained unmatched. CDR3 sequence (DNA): TGTGCCAGCAGTTCGACTAGCGGGAGGCGAGAGACCCAGTACTTC. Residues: CASSSTSGRRETQYF.

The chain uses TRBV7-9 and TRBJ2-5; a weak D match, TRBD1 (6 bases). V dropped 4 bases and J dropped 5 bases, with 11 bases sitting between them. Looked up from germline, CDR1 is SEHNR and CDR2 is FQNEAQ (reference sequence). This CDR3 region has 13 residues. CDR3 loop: CASSYTGSETQYF. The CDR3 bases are TGTGCCAGCAGCTACACAGGGAGCGAGACCCAGTACTTC.

The CDR3 DNA follows: TGTGCCAGCAGCTTAGTTCGGGCGGGGGGGGATGAGCAGTTCTTC. It yields the protein CASSLVRAGGDEQFF. V usage is TRBV7-2 and J usage is TRBJ2-1, with 9 bases that match TRBD2. This CDR3 contains 15 residues. V dropped 1 base and J dropped 8; count of bases not matched to a gene: 6. The germline V gene has CDR1 SGHTA and CDR2 FQGNSA. Based on the CDR3 plus reference TRBV7-2 and TRBJ2-1, the full variable domain is GAGVSQSPSNKVTEKGKDVELRCDPISGHTALYWYRQSLGQGLEFLIYFQGNSAPDKSGLPSDRFSAERTGGSVSTLTIQRTQQEDSAVYLCASSLVRAGGDEQFFGPGTRLTVL.

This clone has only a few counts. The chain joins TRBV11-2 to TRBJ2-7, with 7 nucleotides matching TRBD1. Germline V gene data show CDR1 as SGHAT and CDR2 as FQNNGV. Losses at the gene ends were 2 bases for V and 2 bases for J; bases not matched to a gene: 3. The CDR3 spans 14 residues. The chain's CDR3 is CASSLLQGTYEQYF. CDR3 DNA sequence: TGTGCCAGCAGCTTACTACAGGGGACCTACGAGCAGTACTTC.

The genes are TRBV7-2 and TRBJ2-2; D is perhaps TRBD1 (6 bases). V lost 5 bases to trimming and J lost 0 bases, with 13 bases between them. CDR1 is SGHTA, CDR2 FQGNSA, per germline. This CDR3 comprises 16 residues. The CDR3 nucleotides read TGTGCCAGCAGCAGGACCGGGACAACGAACACCGGGGAGCTGTTTTTT. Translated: CASSRTGTTNTGELFF.

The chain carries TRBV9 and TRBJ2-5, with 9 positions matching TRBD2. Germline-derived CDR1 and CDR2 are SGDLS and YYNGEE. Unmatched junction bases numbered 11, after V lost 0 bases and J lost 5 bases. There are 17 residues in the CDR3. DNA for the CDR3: TGTGCCAGCAGCGTAGATCTCGGGCGGGAGGGGGCCGAGACCCAGTACTTC. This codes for CASSVDLGREGAETQYF.